This T cell receptor beta chain was identified in a study of identifying expanded T cells in peripheral blood. As to this clone: Its cognate antigen is unknown.

Points from the study as a whole: Technical replicates showed roughly 1.2 changed clones; approximately 2 weeks around 15; four weeks 19.

This CDR3 contains 17 residues. Germline V gives CDR1 SGHTA, CDR2 FQGNSA. With 1 base clipped from V and 1 base from J, the junction kept 4 bases outside the gene matches. TCRdb keeps only in-frame clones here, not all; method: immunoSEQ multiplex PCR. This table has 120,000 or so clones, 84% appearing once. No infections or other immune events were documented during collection. The sample consisted of blood. This chain uses TRBV7-2 with TRBJ2-6; 7 bases agree with TRBD1. This clonotype was sampled from a person aged 18 to 75 in good health. The CDR3 region has the DNA TGTGCCAGCAGCTTAGTTGAGACAGGGTCTGGGGCCAACGTCCTGACTTTC. It is translated as CASSLVETGSGANVLTF.